One T cell receptor beta chain is described in this entry. Its antigen specificity is not known. It has no much larger one-base neighbor in the sample; base qualities were not kept. These data are taken from a study of T cell responses to AZD1222 COVID-19 vaccine listed by TCRdb under 2021. As for the study more broadly: AZD1222 recipients with second doses at about 4 weeks or about 12 weeks were pooled, because spike-specific TCR depth and breadth did not differ between schedules. Trial participants were enrolled into age subgroups of 18-55, 56-69 and 70-plus years, which contained approximately 150, 30 and 60 TCR-sequenced participants, respectively. TCR sequencing was performed for 230 to 250 trial participants, of whom roughly 200 were given two doses of AZD1222 and around 25 were given two doses of MenACWY control vaccine. Summary of the overall study and its limitations: The whole spike protein was spanned by vaccine-associated CD4 TCRs, and dominant responses were seen in regions 160-218 and 743-854. After two AZD1222 doses, both the breadth and the depth of spike-specific TCRs were significantly higher than at day 0 and than in MenACWY recipients. Participants were mostly white British and included more females than males, and it was suggested by the authors that clonal diversity may have been underestimated. Reportedly, close to half of the unique spike-specific TCRs recognized epitopes lying outside the regions that are mutated in the B.1.351 and B.1.1.7 variants. Because no day 14 peak-response samples were available, repertoires were characterized only after the peak T cell response. Conclusions about previously exposed vaccinees are limited, since just five to seven AZD1222 recipients were seropositive for SARS-CoV-2 at baseline. The 56-69-year group was small, and its depth increase did not reach significance, likely because of low power.

Between the V and J ends, shortened by 3 bases and 0 bases respectively, the junction contains 6 bases. The CDR3 holds 14 amino acids from the cysteine to the phenylalanine. Only the CDR3 DNA is retained, 42 bases long and in frame from the first base. Taken from the germline V gene (reference sequence), the CDR1 and CDR2 loops are LGHDT and YNNKEL. The sample's time point label, in plain terms: baseline before first vaccination. Vaccinee samples were obtained from the UK trials COV001 and COV002, which included a single-blind randomized controlled phase 2/3 trial of AZD1222 (ChAdOx1 nCoV-19) in healthy adults. For TCRbeta chain sequencing, PBMC samples were collected from trial participants at day 0 and at day 28 after the second dose. The CDR3 regions of human TCRbeta chains were analyzed by immunosequencing. In the original analysis: Repertoire TCRs were matched against a reference library of SARS-CoV-2-specific TCRs generated with the MIRA antigen-specificity platform. Breadth meant the fraction of unique TCRs that were SARS-CoV-2-associated, whereas depth meant the fraction of total T cells that were SARS-CoV-2-associated. Using the MIRA data, each spike-specific TCR was assigned both to the spike region to which the TCR was reactive and to a CD4 or CD8 class. Log10-transformed breadth and depth values were compared by one-way ANOVA with Sidak's multiple comparisons tests. Not all clones reach the TCRdb copy of this immuneACCESS table, which keeps in-frame sequences only. Checked studies attribute under half of the gap to unresolved V genes and leave the rest unexplained. V, J and clone size derive from that table, while D and trimming were established from the DNA sequence. The sample table shows over 100,000 clones, and 80% to 85% are seen once. The ten largest clones capture under 10% of the sample.

The chain employs TRBV3-1 (or the pseudogene TRBV3-2) and TRBJ1-3, and perhaps TRBD1 as D gene, on 5 matching bases. This sample comprised peripheral blood, obtained on day 0 of AZD1222 vaccination. The receptor was isolated from an adult in good health. The CDR3 region reads CASSHRVSGNTIYF. The sequenced DNA: TGTGCCAGCAGCCACAGGGTCTCTGGAAACACCATATATTTT.